This T cell receptor (beta chain) was recorded in a study of identifying expanded T cells in peripheral blood. Healthy donors had no documented immune events, such as infections, while sampled. Germline CDR1 MGHRA, CDR2 YSYEKL. Trimming removed 1 base at V and 5 bases at J, with 9 bases between. This CDR3 spans 13 amino acids. As regards this clone: Its specificity is unknown.

The protocol was immunoSEQ multiplex PCR, while the TCRdb copy is restricted to in-frame clones and leaves out a portion. The sample comprises 85,000 to 90,000 clones, around 86% of which are singletons, and approximately 5.6% rests with the top ten. Overall study results and limits: Over about two and four weeks, about 17 and 20 clones changed, versus approximately 1.1 between replicates. Variance in clone template counts between approximately two-week samples significantly increased with total template count across all healthy donors.

This TCR derives from a person between 18 and 75 years old in good health. The chain links TRBV4-1 to TRBJ2-7; D is undetermined. Sequenced material: blood. CDR3 sequence (DNA): TGCGCCAGCAGCCAAGTTAGGGCCGACGAGCAGTACTTC. Its protein is CASSQVRADEQYF.